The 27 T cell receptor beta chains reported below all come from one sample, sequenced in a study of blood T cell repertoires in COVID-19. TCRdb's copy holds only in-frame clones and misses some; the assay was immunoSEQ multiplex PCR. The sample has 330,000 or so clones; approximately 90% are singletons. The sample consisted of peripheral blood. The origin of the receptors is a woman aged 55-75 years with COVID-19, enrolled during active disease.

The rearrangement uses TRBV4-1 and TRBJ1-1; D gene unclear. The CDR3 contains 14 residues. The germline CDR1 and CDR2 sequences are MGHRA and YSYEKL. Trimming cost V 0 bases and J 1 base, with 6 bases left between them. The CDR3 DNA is TGCGCCAGCAGCCAAGACAGGCCGAACACTGAAGCTTTCTTT. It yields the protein CASSQDRPNTEAFF.

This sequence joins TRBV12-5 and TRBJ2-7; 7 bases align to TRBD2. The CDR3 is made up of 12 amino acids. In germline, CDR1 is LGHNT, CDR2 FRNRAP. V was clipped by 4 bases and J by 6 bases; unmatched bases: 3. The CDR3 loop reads CASGSGGGEQYF. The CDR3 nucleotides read TGTGCTAGTGGTTCGGGGGGAGGCGAGCAGTACTTC.

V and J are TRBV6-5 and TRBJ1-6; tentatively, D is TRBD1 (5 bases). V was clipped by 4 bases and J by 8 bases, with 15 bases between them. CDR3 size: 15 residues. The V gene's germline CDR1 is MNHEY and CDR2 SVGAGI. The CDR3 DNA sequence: TGTGCCAGCAGTTCCAGGGATCCTAGGGATTCACCCCTCCACTTT. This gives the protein CASSSRDPRDSPLHF.

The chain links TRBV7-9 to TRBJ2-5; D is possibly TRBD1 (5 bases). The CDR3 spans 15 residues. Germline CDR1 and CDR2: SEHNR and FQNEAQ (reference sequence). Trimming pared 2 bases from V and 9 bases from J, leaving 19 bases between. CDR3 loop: CASSLRQGRGSAQYF. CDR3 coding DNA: TGTGCCAGCAGCTTAAGGCAGGGTCGTGGAAGTGCCCAGTACTTC. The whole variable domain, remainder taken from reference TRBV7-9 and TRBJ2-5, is DTGVSQNPRHKITKRGQNVTFRCDPISEHNRLYWYRQTLGQGPEFLTYFQNEAQLEKSRLLSDRFSAERPKGSFSTLEIQRTEQGDSAMYLCASSLRQGRGSAQYFGPGTRLLVL.

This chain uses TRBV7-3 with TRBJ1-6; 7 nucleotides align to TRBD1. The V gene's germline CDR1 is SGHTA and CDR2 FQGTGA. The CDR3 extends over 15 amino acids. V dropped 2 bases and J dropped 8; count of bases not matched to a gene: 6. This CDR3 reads CASSLGGQMDSPLHF. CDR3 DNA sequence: TGTGCCAGCAGCTTAGGGGGACAGATGGATTCACCCCTCCACTTT.

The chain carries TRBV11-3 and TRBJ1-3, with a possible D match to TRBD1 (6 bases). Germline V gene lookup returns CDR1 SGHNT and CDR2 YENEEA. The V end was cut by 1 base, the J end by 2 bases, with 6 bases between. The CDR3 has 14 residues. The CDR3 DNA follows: TGTGCCAGCAGCTTAGGACAGGCTGGAAACACCATATATTTT. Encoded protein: CASSLGQAGNTIYF.

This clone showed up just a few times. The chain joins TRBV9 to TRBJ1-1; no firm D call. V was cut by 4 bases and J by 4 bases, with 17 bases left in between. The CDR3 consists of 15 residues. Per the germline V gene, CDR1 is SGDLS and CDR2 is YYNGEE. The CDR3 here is CASSPTVDPGTEAFF. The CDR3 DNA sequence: TGTGCCAGCAGCCCCACCGTAGATCCGGGCACTGAAGCTTTCTTT.

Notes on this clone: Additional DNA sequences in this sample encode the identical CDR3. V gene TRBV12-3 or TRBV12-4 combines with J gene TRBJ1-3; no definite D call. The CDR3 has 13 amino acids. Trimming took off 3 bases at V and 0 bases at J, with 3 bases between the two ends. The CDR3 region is CASSLYSGNTIYF. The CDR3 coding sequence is TGTGCCAGCAGTTTGTACTCTGGAAACACCATATATTTT.

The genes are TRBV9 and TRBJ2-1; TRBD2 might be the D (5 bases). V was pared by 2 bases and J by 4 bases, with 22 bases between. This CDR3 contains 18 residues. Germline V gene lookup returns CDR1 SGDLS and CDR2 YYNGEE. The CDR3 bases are TGTGCCAGCAGCGTCGAGGGCCAGACACGAGGATATTACAATGAGCAGTTCTTC. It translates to CASSVEGQTRGYYNEQFF.

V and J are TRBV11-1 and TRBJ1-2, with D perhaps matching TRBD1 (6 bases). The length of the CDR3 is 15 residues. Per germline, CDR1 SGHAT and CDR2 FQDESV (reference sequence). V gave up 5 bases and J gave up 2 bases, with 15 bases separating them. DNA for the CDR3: TGTGCCAGCAGCCCCGGGGGGGCATGGAACTATGGCTACACCTTC. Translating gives CASSPGGAWNYGYTF. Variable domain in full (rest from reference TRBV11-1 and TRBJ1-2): EAEVAQSPRYKITEKSQAVAFWCDPISGHATLYWYRQILGQGPELLVQFQDESVVDDSQLPKDRFSAERLKGVDSTLKIQPAELGDSAMYLCASSPGGAWNYGYTFGSGTRLTVV.

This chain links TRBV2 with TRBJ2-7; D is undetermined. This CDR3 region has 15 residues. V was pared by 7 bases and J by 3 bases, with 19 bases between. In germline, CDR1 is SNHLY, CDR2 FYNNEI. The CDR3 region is CASNRNLVGHYEQYF. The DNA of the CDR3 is TGTGCCAGCAACAGAAACCTCGTCGGCCACTACGAGCAGTACTTC.

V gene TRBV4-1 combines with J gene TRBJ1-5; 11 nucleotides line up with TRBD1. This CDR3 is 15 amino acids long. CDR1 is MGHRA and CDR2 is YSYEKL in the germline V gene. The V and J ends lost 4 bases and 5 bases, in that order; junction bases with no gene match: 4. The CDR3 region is CASSPDRGPHQPQHF. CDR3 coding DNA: TGCGCCAGCAGCCCGGACAGGGGGCCTCATCAGCCCCAGCATTTT.

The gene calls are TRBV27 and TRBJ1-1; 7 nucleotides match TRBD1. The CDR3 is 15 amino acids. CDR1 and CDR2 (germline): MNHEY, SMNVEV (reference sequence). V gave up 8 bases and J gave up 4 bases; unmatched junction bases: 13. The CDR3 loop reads CASEPEGARCTEAFF. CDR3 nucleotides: TGTGCCAGCGAGCCGGAGGGGGCGAGATGCACTGAAGCTTTCTTT.

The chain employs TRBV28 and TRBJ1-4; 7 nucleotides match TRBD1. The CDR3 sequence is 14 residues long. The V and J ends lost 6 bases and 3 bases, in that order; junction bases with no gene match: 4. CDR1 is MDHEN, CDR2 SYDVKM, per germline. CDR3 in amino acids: CASRRTGSNEKLFF. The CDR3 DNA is TGTGCCAGCAGGCGGACAGGTTCTAATGAAAAACTGTTTTTT.

The CDR3: CASSPLRGRVDTGELFF. For the CDR3, the DNA is TGTGCCAGCAGCCCCCTGCGGGGGCGAGTCGACACCGGGGAGCTGTTTTTT. J is TRBJ2-2 and V is TRBV9; tentative D call: TRBD2 (7 bases). The CDR3 covers 17 residues. V was shortened by 4 bases and J by 3 bases, with 19 bases between the two germline ends. CDR1 is SGDLS, CDR2 YYNGEE, per germline. Variable domain in full (rest from reference TRBV9 and TRBJ2-2): DSGVTQTPKHLITATGQRVTLRCSPRSGDLSVYWYQQSLDQGLQFLIQYYNGEERAKGNILERFSAQQFPDLHSELNLSSLELGDSALYFCASSPLRGRVDTGELFFGEGSRLTVL.

The CDR3 loop is CASALGQRNEKLFF. Here the CDR3 DNA reads TGTGCCAGTGCCCTGGGACAGCGAAATGAAAAACTGTTTTTT. The chain joins TRBV2 to TRBJ1-4; 7 bases match TRBD1. This CDR3 has 14 residues. Trimming removed 9 bases from V and 5 bases from J; junction bases left unmatched: 9. Per the germline V gene, CDR1 is SNHLY and CDR2 is FYNNEI.

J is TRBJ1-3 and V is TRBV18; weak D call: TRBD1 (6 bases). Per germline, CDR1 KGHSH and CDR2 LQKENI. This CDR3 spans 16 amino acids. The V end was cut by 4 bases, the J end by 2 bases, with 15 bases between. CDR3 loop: CASSLILQGAGNTIYF. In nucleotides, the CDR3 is TGTGCCAGCTCACTAATTCTACAGGGTGCTGGAAACACCATATATTTT.

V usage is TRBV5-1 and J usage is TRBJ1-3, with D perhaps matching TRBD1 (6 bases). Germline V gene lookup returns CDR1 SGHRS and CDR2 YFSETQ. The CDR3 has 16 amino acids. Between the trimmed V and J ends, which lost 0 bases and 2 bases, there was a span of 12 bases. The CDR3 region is CASSLAPGGPGNTIYF. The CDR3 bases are TGCGCCAGCAGCTTGGCTCCGGGGGGGCCTGGAAACACCATATATTTT.

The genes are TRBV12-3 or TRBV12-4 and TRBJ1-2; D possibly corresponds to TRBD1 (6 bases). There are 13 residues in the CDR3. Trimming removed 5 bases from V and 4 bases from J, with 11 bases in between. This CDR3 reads CASSLQGFYGYTF. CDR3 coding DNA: TGTGCCAGCAGTCTACAGGGATTCTATGGCTACACCTTC.

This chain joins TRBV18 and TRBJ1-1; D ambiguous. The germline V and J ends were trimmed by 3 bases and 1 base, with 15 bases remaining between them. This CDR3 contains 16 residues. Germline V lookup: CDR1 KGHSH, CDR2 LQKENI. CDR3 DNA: TGTGCCAGCTCACCTGCGGTCCCAAGCGGGAACACTGAAGCTTTCTTT. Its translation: CASSPAVPSGNTEAFF.

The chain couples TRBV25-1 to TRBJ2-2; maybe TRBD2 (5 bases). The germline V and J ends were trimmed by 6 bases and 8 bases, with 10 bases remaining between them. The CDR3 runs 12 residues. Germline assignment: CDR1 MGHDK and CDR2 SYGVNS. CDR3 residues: CASRGRIGELFF. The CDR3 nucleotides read TGTGCCAGCAGGGGGAGAATTGGGGAGCTGTTTTTT.

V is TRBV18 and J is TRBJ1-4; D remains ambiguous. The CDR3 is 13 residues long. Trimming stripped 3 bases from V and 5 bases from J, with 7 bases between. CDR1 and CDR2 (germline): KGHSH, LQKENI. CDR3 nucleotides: TGTGCCAGCTCACCGAGCGACAATGAAAAACTGTTTTTT. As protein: CASSPSDNEKLFF.

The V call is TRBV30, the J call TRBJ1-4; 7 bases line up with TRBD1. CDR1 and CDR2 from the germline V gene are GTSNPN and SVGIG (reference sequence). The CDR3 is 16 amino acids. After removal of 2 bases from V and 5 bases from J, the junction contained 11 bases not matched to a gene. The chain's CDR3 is CAWSRARTGGNEKLFF. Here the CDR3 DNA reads TGTGCCTGGAGTAGGGCCAGGACAGGTGGGAATGAAAAACTGTTTTTT.

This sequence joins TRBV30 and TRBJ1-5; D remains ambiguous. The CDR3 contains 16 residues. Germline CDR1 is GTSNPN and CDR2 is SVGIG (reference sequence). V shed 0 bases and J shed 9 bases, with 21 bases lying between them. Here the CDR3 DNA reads TGTGCCTGGAGTGTGAGTTCAGGTTTTAACAAGCTGCCCCAGCATTTT. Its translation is CAWSVSSGFNKLPQHF.

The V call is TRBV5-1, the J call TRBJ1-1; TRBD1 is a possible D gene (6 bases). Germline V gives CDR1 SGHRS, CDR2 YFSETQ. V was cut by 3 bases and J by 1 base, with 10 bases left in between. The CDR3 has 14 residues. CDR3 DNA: TGCGCCAGCAGCTGGGGACACCAGAACACTGAAGCTTTCTTT. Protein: CASSWGHQNTEAFF.

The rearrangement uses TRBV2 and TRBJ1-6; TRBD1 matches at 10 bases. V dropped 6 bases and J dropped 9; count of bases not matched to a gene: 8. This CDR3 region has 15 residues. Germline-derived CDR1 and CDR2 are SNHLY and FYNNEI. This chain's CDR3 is CASSEDRGVGSPLHF. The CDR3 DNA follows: TGTGCCAGCAGCGAGGACAGGGGGGTAGGTTCACCCCTCCACTTT.

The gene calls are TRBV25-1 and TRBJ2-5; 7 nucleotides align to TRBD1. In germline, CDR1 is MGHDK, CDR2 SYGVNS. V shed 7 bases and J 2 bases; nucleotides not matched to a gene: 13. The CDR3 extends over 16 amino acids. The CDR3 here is CASTTRAGTVQETQYF. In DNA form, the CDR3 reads TGTGCCAGCACCACCAGAGCCGGGACAGTACAAGAGACCCAGTACTTC.